This T cell receptor beta chain was recovered during a study of CD8 T cells in ankylosing spondylitis (dated by TCRdb to the late 2010s). As for the study more broadly: T cell receptor beta repertoires were profiled in healthy donors and ankylosing spondylitis patients so that disease-linked TCR variants could be found. In total, the full study cohort was made up of some 110 healthy donors and 25 to 30 ankylosing spondylitis patients. Peripheral blood was sampled, and synovial fluid was additionally collected from ankylosing spondylitis patients.

V is reduced by 2 bases and J by 0 bases, leaving a spacing of 13 bases between them. Looking up the germline V gene yields CDR1 ENHRY and CDR2 SYGVKD. From cysteine to phenylalanine, the CDR3 is 17 amino acids long. The DNA shown is the 51-base CDR3, in frame from base 1. Summary of the overall study and its limitations: Blood from ankylosing spondylitis patients appeared to be characterized by a TCR beta motif made up of several highly homologous amino acid variants. Significant enrichment of the disease-linked clones was reported in matched synovial fluid samples from ankylosing spondylitis patients. The disease-linked clones showed a CD8+ phenotype and occurred at relatively low frequencies in peripheral blood. Some motif variants had previously been reported in the synovial fluid and blood of reactive arthritis patients, which suggests shared mechanisms of disease initiation.

TCRdb lists the instrument as Illumina HiSeq 2500. TCR beta libraries were prepared by quantitative 5'-RACE with molecular barcodes. In the source study's methods: A new computational method, built on a probabilistic model of VDJ rearrangement, was used to identify disease-linked TCR variants. The public reads were reprocessed in TCRdb via fastp at Q25 and MiXCR, keeping in-frame beta chains. One record per CDR3 amino acid sequence lists the most common genes and DNA. These V and J calls derive from TCRdb rather than the authors' analysis. This sample has about 340,000 distinct CDR3 sequences in its table, and around 20% of those were observed once. The ten largest make up around 12% of the sample. As for this clonotype: Its antigen remains unidentified. There are no base qualities to consult, and no much larger clone falls within one base.

Sequences were obtained from blood, either unsorted or a sorted T cell fraction (not recorded which). Recombination joined TRBV10-3 with TRBJ1-4; a confident D gene designation cannot be given. The clonotype comes from a male donor with ankylosing spondylitis or in good health (not recorded which). The CDR3 amino acid sequence is: CAISEGGREATNEKLFF. The nucleotide sequence is TGTGCCATCAGTGAGGGCGGCAGAGAAGCAACTAATGAAAAACTGTTTTTT.